One TCR beta chain is described in this entry. Its antigen is still unknown. TCRdb's copy holds only in-frame clones and misses some; the assay was immunoSEQ multiplex PCR. The sample lists some 1,400 clones, approximately 20% occurring once. This sample is drawn from a study of T cells in localized non-small cell lung cancer. Study-level results: The study found T cell clonality highest in uninvolved adjacent lung, above tumor. Heterogeneity stays possible, as sequencing covered only one tumor region. Appearances in adjacent lung were noted for a median 57 of the top 100 tumor clones. Higher T cell density in the blood was associated with longer overall survival, whereas higher adjacent-lung clonality associated with shorter survival.

CDR1 is KGHSH, CDR2 LQKENI, per germline. V lost 6 bases and J lost 0; bases outside the gene matches: 1. CDR3 length: 14 residues. This clonotype originated in a male donor aged 60 or over with stage I lung adenocarcinoma. This chain links TRBV18 with TRBJ2-1, with 8 bases aligning to TRBD2. Sequencing was performed on lung tumor tissue, taken before any cancer treatment. CDR3 loop: CASSGRGSYNEQFF. CDR3 DNA sequence: TGTGCCAGCTCCGGGAGGGGCTCCTACAATGAGCAGTTCTTC.